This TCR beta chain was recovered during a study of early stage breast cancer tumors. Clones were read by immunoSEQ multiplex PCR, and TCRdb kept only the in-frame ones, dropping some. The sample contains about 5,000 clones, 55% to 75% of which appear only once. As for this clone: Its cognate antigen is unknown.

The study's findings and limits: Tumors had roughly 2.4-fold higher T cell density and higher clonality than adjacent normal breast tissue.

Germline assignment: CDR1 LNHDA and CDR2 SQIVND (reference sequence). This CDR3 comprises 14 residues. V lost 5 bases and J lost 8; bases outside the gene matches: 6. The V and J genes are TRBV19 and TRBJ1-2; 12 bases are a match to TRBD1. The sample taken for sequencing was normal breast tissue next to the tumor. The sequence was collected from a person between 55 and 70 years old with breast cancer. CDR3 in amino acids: CASSSGTGGRGYTF. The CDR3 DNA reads TGTGCCAGTAGTTCCGGGACAGGGGGCCGGGGCTACACCTTC. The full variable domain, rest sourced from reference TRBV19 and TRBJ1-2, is DGGITQSPKYLFRKEGQNVTLSCEQNLNHDAMYWYRQDPGQGLRLIYYSQIVNDFQKGDIAEGYSVSREKKESFPLTVTSAQKNPTAFYLCASSSGTGGRGYTFGSGTRLTVV.